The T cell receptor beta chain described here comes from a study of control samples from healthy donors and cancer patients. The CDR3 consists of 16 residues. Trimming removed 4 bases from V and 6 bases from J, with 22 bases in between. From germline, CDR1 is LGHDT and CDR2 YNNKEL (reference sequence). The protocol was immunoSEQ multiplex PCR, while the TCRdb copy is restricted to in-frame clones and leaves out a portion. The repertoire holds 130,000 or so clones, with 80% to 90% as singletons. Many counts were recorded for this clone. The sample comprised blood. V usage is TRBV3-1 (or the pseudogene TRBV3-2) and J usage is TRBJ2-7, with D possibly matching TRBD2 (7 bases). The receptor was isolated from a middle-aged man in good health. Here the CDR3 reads CASSPAEGGLTIEQYF. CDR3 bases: TGTGCCAGCAGCCCGGCGGAGGGGGGGCTGACGATCGAGCAGTACTTC.